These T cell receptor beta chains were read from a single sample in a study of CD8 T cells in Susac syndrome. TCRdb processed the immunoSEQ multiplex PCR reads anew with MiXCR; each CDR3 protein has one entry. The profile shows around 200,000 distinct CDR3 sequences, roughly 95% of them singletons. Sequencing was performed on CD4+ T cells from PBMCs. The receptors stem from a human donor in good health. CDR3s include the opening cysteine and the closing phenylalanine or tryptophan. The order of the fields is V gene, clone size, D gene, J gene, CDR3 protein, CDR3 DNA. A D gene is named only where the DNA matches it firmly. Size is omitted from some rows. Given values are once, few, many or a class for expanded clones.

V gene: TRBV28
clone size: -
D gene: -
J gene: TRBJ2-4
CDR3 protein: CASSQGGLAKNIQYF
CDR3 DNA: TGTGCCAGCAGTCAGGGCGGTCTGGCCAAAAACATTCAGTACTTC

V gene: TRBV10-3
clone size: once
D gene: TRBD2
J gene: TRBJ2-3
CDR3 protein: CAISESGLPNTDTQYF
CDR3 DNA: TGTGCCATCAGTGAGTCGGGACTACCAAATACAGATACGCAGTATTTT

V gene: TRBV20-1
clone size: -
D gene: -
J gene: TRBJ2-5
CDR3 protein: CSAAGGTRDSSETQYF
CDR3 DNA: TGCAGTGCCGCCGGGGGGACACGGGACTCATCGGAGACCCAGTACTTC

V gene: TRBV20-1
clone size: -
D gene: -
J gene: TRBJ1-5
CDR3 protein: CSASPGINQPQHF
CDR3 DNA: TGCAGTGCTAGCCCAGGGATCAATCAGCCCCAGCATTTT

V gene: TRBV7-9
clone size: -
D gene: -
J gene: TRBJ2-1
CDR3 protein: CASTSDSWYNEQFF
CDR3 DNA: TGTGCCAGCACCTCGGACTCCTGGTACAATGAGCAGTTCTTC

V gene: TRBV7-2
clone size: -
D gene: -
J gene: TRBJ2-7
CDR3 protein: CASSFPDGRPYEQYF
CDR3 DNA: TGTGCCAGCAGCTTTCCCGACGGGCGCCCCTACGAGCAGTACTTC

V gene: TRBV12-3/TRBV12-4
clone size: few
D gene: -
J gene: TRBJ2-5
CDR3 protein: CASSPGQNQETQYF
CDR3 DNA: TGTGCCAGCAGTCCCGGACAGAACCAAGAGACCCAGTACTTC

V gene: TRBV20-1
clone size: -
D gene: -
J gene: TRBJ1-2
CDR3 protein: CSARDTSQSYTF
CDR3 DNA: TGCAGTGCTAGAGACACTAGTCAGAGCTACACCTTC

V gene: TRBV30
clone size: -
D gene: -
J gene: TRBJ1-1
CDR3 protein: CAWRPGMNTEAFF
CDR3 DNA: TGTGCCTGGAGGCCGGGGATGAACACTGAAGCTTTCTTT

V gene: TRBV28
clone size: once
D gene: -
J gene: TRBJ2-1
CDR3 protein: CASRGFRDEQFF
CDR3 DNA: TGTGCCAGCAGGGGATTTAGGGATGAGCAGTTCTTC

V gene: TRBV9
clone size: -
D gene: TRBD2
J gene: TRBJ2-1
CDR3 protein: CASNSGGPRSYNEQFF
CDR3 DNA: TGTGCCAGCAACTCGGGAGGTCCTAGGAGCTACAATGAGCAGTTCTTC

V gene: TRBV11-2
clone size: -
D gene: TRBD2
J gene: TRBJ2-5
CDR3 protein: CASTVTSVGGETQYF
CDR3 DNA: TGTGCCAGCACCGTCACTAGCGTCGGTGGAGAGACCCAGTACTTC

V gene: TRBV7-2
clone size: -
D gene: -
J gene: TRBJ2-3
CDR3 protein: CASSLPTGGTDTQYF
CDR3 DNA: TGTGCCAGCAGCTTGCCGACGGGAGGCACAGATACGCAGTATTTT

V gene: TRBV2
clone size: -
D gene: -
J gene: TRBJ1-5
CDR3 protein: CASTNSAQGQPQHF
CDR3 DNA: TGTGCCAGCACCAACTCGGCTCAGGGACAGCCCCAGCATTTT

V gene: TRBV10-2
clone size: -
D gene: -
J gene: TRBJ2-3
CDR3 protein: CASSEGLFPDTQYF
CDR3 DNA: TGCGCCAGCAGTGAGGGTCTCTTCCCTGATACGCAGTATTTT

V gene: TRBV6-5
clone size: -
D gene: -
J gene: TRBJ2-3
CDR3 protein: CASRPALSTDTQYF
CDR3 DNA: TGTGCCAGCAGGCCGGCTCTGAGCACAGATACGCAGTATTTT

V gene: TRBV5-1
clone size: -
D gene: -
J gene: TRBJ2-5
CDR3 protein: CASSLNKNQETQYF
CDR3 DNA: TGCGCCAGCAGCTTGAACAAAAACCAAGAGACCCAGTACTTC

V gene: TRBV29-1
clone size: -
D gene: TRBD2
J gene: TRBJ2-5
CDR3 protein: CSVNRGGRSETQYF
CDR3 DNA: TGCAGCGTCAACCGCGGGGGAAGATCAGAGACCCAGTACTTC

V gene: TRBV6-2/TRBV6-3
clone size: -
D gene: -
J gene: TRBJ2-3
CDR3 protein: CASSYSRQQLDTQYF
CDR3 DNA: TGTGCCAGCAGTTACTCGAGACAGCAACTGGATACGCAGTATTTT

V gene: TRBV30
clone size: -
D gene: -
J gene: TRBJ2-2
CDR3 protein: CAWSVRVTGELFF
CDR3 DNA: TGTGCCTGGAGTGTACGTGTCACCGGGGAGCTGTTTTTT

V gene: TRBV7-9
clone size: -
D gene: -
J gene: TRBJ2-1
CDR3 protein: CASSLRGSSYNEQFF
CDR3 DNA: TGTGCCAGCAGCTTAAGGGGGAGCTCCTACAATGAGCAGTTCTTC

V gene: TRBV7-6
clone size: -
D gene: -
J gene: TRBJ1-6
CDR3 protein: CASSLRTGNSPLHF
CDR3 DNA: TGTGCCAGCAGCCTCCGGACGGGGAATTCACCCCTCCACTTT

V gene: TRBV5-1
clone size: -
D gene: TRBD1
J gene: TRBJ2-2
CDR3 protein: CASTLGQGAIALELFF
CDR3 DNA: TGCGCCAGCACCTTGGGACAGGGGGCCATTGCTCTCGAGCTGTTTTTT

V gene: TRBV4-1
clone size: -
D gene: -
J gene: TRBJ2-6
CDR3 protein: CASSPTGLRVSGANVLTF
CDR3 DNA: TGCGCCAGCAGCCCGACGGGCTTAAGAGTCTCTGGGGCCAACGTCCTGACTTTC

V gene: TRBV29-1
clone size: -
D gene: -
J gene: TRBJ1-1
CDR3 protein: CSVENTFNTEAFF
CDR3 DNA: TGCAGCGTTGAAAATACCTTTAACACTGAAGCTTTCTTT

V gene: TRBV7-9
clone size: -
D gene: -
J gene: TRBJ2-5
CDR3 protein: CASSRLGLGEETQYF
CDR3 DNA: TGTGCCAGCAGCCGTCTAGGCCTGGGGGAAGAGACCCAGTACTTC

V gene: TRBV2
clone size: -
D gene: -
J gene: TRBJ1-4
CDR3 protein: CASSERSGEKLFF
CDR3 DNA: TGTGCCAGCAGTGAACGGTCTGGTGAAAAACTGTTTTTT

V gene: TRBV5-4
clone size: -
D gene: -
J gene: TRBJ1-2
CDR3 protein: CASSFPDGASYTF
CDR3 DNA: TGTGCCAGCAGCTTCCCTGACGGAGCCAGCTACACCTTC

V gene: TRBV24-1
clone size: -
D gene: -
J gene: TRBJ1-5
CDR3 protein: CATRGAGNQPQHF
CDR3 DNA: TGTGCCACCCGGGGAGCAGGCAATCAGCCCCAGCATTTT

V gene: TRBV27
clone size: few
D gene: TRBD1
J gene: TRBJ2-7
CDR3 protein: CASSPGQGYEQYF
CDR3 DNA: TGTGCCAGCAGTCCGGGACAGGGCTACGAGCAGTACTTC

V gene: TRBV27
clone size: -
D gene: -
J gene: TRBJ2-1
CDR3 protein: CASNQGRASYNEQFF
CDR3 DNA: TGTGCCAGCAACCAGGGACGGGCCTCCTACAATGAGCAGTTCTTC

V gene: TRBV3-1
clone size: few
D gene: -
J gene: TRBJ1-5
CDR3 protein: CASSRVGGPQHF
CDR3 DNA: TGTGCCAGCAGTCGGGTTGGAGGGCCCCAGCATTTT

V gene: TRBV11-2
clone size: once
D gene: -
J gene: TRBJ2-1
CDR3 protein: CASSHRLSSYNEQFF
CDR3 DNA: TGTGCCAGCAGCCACCGACTCAGCTCCTACAATGAGCAGTTCTTC

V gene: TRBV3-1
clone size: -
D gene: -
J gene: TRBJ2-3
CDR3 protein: CASSRGPGLATDTQYF
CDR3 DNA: TGTGCCAGCAGCCGAGGACCGGGACTCGCCACAGATACGCAGTATTTT

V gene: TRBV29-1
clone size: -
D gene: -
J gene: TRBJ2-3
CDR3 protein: CSYRSPRDTQYF
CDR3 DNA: TGCAGCTATAGGAGCCCCAGGGATACGCAGTATTTT

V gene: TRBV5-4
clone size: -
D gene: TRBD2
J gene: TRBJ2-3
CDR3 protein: CASSLDLAGIGDTQYF
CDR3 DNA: TGTGCCAGCAGCTTGGACCTAGCGGGAATTGGAGATACGCAGTATTTT

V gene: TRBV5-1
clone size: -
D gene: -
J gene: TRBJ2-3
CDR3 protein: CASSPRTATDTQYF
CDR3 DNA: TGCGCCAGCAGCCCGCGGACAGCCACAGATACGCAGTATTTT

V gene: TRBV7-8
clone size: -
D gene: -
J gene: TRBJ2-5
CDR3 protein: CASSSIRESIETQYF
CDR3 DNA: TGTGCCAGCAGCTCCATCCGAGAGTCTATAGAGACCCAGTACTTC

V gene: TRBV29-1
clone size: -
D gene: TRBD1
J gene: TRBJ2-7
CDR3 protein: CSVEETGGSYEQYF
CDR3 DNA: TGCAGCGTTGAAGAAACAGGGGGAAGCTACGAGCAGTACTTC

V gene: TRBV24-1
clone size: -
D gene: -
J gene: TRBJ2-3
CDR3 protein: CATSDLSGGLQYF
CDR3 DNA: TGTGCCACCAGTGATTTAAGCGGAGGGTTGCAGTATTTT